These 21 T cell receptor beta chains share one sample of origin, sequenced in a study of T cell responses to AZD1222 COVID-19 vaccine. Measured with immunoSEQ multiplex PCR; TCRdb has only the in-frame clones, and not every one. Counted here are about 160,000 clones, roughly 92% occurring once; the ten biggest clones make up about 1.3%. The sample here was peripheral blood, taken on day 0 of AZD1222 vaccination. The receptors here all came from an adult in good health.

This clone appeared once. The chain links TRBV7-3 to TRBJ2-2; D remains ambiguous. Germline V gene lookup returns CDR1 SGHTA and CDR2 FQGTGA. V lost 3 bases and J lost 6, with 5 bases in between. This CDR3 contains 12 residues. CDR3 coding DNA: TGTGCCAGCAGCTTGGGTTCCGGGGAGCTGTTTTTT. Amino acid sequence: CASSLGSGELFF.

V gene TRBV4-1 combines with J gene TRBJ2-3, with TRBD2 identical over 9 bases. The CDR3 contains 17 residues. The ends lost 2 bases at V and 1 base at J; junction bases unmatched: 7. CDR1 and CDR2 from the germline V gene are MGHRA and YSYEKL. The CDR3: CASSQPVASGGTDTQYF. The CDR3 DNA reads as TGCGCCAGCAGCCAACCCGTCGCTAGCGGGGGCACAGATACGCAGTATTTT.

The V gene is TRBV6-4, the J gene TRBJ1-1; D unresolved. The CDR3 totals 14 residues. V was cut by 0 bases and J by 6 bases, with 11 bases left in between. Germline V gene data show CDR1 as MRHNA and CDR2 as SNTAGT. CDR3 sequence: CASSDSSDHSEAFF. CDR3 bases: TGTGCCAGCAGTGACTCGTCAGACCACTCTGAAGCTTTCTTT.

The chain links TRBV13 to TRBJ1-2, with TRBD1 matching 9 bases. In germline, CDR1 is PRHDT, CDR2 FYEKMQ (reference sequence). Trimming cost V 7 bases and J 8 bases; bases outside gene matches: 11. The CDR3 has 14 amino acids. The CDR3 DNA sequence: TGTGCCAGCAAGGACCTACAGGGGGCTGGCGGCTACACCTTC. Its protein is CASKDLQGAGGYTF.

The chain carries TRBV7-9 and TRBJ1-2; no reliable D call. CDR3 size: 13 residues. V was trimmed by 1 base and J by 7 bases, leaving 10 bases between them. Germline CDR1 SEHNR, CDR2 FQNEAQ (reference sequence). The CDR3 region is CASSLGGLIGYTF. The CDR3, as DNA: TGTGCCAGCAGCTTAGGGGGATTAATTGGCTACACCTTC.

V and J are TRBV28 and TRBJ1-2; D gene ambiguous. The CDR3 is 13 residues long. The germline V gene has CDR1 MDHEN and CDR2 SYDVKM. V was pared by 6 bases and J by 7 bases, with 15 bases between. The chain's CDR3 is CASRSNLRPGYTF. The CDR3, as DNA: TGTGCCAGCAGATCAAACCTACGTCCTGGCTACACCTTC.

This clone was seen more than once but under ten times. The rearrangement uses TRBV28 and TRBJ1-2; D is ambiguous. The germline V gene has CDR1 MDHEN and CDR2 SYDVKM. V shed 5 bases and J shed 2 bases, with 18 bases lying between them. The CDR3 loop spans 16 amino acids. The CDR3 DNA reads TGTGCCAGCAGTCCCTACAGATCTGACCGGAACTATGGCTACACCTTC. This translates into CASSPYRSDRNYGYTF.

The rearrangement uses TRBV24-1 and TRBJ2-5; possible D gene TRBD2, 5 bases. Germline V gives CDR1 KGHDR, CDR2 SFDVKD. Trimming shortened V by 5 bases and J by 2 bases, and 17 bases separated the two germline ends. The CDR3 length is 16 residues. CDR3 amino acids: CATSGVALGNQETQYF. The CDR3 DNA is TGTGCCACCAGTGGGGTAGCACTAGGCAATCAAGAGACCCAGTACTTC.

The table lists this clone with a count of one. This chain connects TRBV19 to TRBJ1-2; TRBD1 matches 10 bases. The CDR3 spans 16 residues. CDR1 LNHDA and CDR2 SQIVND come from the germline V gene (reference sequence). V lost 3 bases and J lost 4; bases outside the gene matches: 8. CDR3 sequence: CASSITWDRGIYGYTF. In nucleotides, the CDR3 is TGTGCCAGTAGTATCACCTGGGACAGGGGAATCTATGGCTACACCTTC.

This rearrangement joins TRBV3-1 (or the pseudogene TRBV3-2) to TRBJ1-1, with D tentatively TRBD1 (5 bases). The germline V and J ends were trimmed by 3 bases and 0 bases, with 11 bases remaining between them. The CDR3 has 15 amino acids. The germline CDR1 and CDR2 sequences are LGHDT and YNNKEL (reference sequence). The CDR3 sequence is CASSQSTVMNTEAFF. CDR3 DNA: TGTGCCAGCAGCCAGTCGACAGTCATGAACACTGAAGCTTTCTTT.

In its sample, this clone was seen once. The chain carries TRBV27 and TRBJ1-2, with 12 bases aligning to TRBD1. CDR1 is MNHEY, CDR2 SMNVEV, per germline (reference sequence). The trim removed 8 bases at V and 6 bases at J, leaving 4 bases unmatched. The CDR3 runs 13 residues. CDR3 region: CASPGQGAHGYTF. The CDR3 DNA follows: TGTGCCAGCCCGGGACAGGGGGCGCATGGCTACACCTTC.

This sequence joins TRBV29-1 and TRBJ2-7; possible D gene TRBD1, 5 bases. Germline V gene lookup returns CDR1 SQVTM and CDR2 ANQGSEA. V was trimmed by 4 bases and J by 3 bases, leaving 13 bases between them. The CDR3 runs to 13 residues. This CDR3 reads CSVGFGQGYEQYV. Here the CDR3 DNA reads TGCAGCGTTGGCTTTGGGCAGGGCTACGAGCAGTACGTC.

This clone was recorded only once. The chain carries TRBV6-5 and TRBJ1-2; 7 positions match TRBD1. V lost 6 bases, J lost 4 bases, and 8 bases stayed unmatched. Germline V CDR1 and CDR2: MNHEY, SVGAGI. The CDR3 spans 14 residues. The CDR3 sequence: CASRSSTGVYGYTF. DNA of the CDR3: TGTGCCAGCAGGTCATCCACAGGGGTCTATGGCTACACCTTC.

The chain joins TRBV5-1 to TRBJ2-5; no reliable D call. V shed 4 bases and J shed 5 bases, with 12 bases lying between them. Per germline, CDR1 SGHRS and CDR2 YFSETQ. This CDR3 has 13 residues. In DNA form, the CDR3 reads TGCGCCAGCAGCGGAAATTCTGGGGAGACCCAGTACTTC. The encoded protein is CASSGNSGETQYF.

The chain combines TRBV21-1 with TRBJ2-5. TRBV21-1 constitutes a pseudogene. The CDR3 spans 15 residues. CDR3 sequence reads: CASIQIRDQQETQYF. CDR3 DNA: TGTGCCAGCATCCAAATCCGGGACCAACAAGAGACCCAGTACTTC.

The chain combines TRBV7-2 with TRBJ1-2; D is unclear. The CDR3 totals 14 residues. Trimming removed 2 bases at V and 2 bases at J, with 9 bases between. Per the germline V gene, CDR1 is SGHTA and CDR2 is FQGNSA. CDR3 coding DNA: TGTGCCAGCAGCTTAAGGGCCGAAAACTATGGCTACACCTTC. Translation: CASSLRAENYGYTF.

The chain employs TRBV10-1 and TRBJ1-4, with TRBD1 matching over 7 bases. Germline V lookup: CDR1 WNHNN, CDR2 SYGVQD (reference sequence). The CDR3 runs to 14 residues. Trimming cost V 5 bases and J 8 bases; bases outside gene matches: 8. The CDR3 region has the DNA TGCGCCAGCAGTTCCGGGACAGAAGGCGAAAAACTGTTTTTT. As protein: CASSSGTEGEKLFF.

This chain connects TRBV10-1 to TRBJ2-7, with 9 bases aligning to TRBD2. In germline, CDR1 is WNHNN, CDR2 SYGVQD (reference sequence). The V segment lost 0 bases and the J segment 5 bases; nucleotides outside the gene matches: 14. This CDR3 has 18 residues. CDR3 protein: CASSESRGDSGSTHEQYV. The CDR3 DNA follows: TGCGCCAGCAGTGAGTCGAGGGGTGATAGCGGGAGTACCCACGAGCAGTACGTC.

Points on this clone: In the same sample, other DNA sequences code for this CDR3. V gene TRBV5-1 combines with J gene TRBJ1-2; 9 bases fit TRBD1. The CDR3 length is 13 residues. CDR1 and CDR2 from the germline V gene are SGHRS and YFSETQ. V lost 0 bases to trimming and J lost 7 bases; unmatched junction nucleotides: 1. CDR3 amino acids: CASSLGQGGGYTF. The CDR3 coding sequence is TGCGCCAGCAGCTTGGGACAGGGGGGTGGCTACACCTTC. The whole variable domain, filled in from reference TRBV5-1 and TRBJ1-2, reads KAGVTQTPRYLIKTRGQQVTLSCSPISGHRSVSWYQQTPGQGLQFLFEYFSETQRNKGNFPGRFSGRQFSNSRSEMNVSTLELGDSALYLCASSLGQGGGYTFGSGTRLTVV.

This chain connects TRBV7-9 to TRBJ2-7, with TRBD2 matching over 7 bases. This CDR3 has 14 amino acids. V was pared by 3 bases and J by 6 bases, with 8 bases of the junction left unmatched. Per germline, CDR1 SEHNR and CDR2 FQNEAQ (reference sequence). CDR3 in DNA: TGTGCCAGCAGCTTCAGGGAGGGGTTGGTCGAGCAGTACGTC. Translating gives CASSFREGLVEQYV.

The chain recombines TRBV7-9 with TRBJ2-3; TRBD1 matches 7 bases. This CDR3 region has 14 residues. V lost 5 bases, J lost 7 bases, and 9 bases stayed unmatched. Germline V gene sequence: CDR1 SEHNR, CDR2 FQNEAQ (reference sequence). The CDR3 DNA reads TGTGCCAGCAGCCAAGGGACAGCCCCTTATACGCAGTATTTT. This encodes CASSQGTAPYTQYF.